These 27 T cell receptor beta chains came from one sample sequenced in a study of read filtering for tumor transcriptome and immune sequencing (dated by TCRdb to 2020 to 2022). Sequenced on an Illumina HiSeq 4000. TCR libraries were constructed from 300 to 400 ng RNA using the Immunoverse kit, and molecular barcoded adaptors covering alpha/delta and beta/gamma chains were employed. TCRdb ran its own pipeline on the public reads, namely fastp trimming at Q25 and MiXCR clone calling, and kept in-frame beta chains. Rows matching on CDR3 protein sequence are summarized as one entry with the most common DNA and genes. The sample records under 150,000 distinct CDR3 sequences, 13% of which are singletons. The ten top clones hold 7.5% to 9.5% of the sample. Sequencing was performed on a population of CD138-negative cells sorted from bone marrow. The cell subset or site tag for this specimen amounts to: bone marrow mononuclear cells depleted of CD138+ plasma/myeloma cells by negative magnetic selection. Source of these receptors: a donor at least 40 years old with multiple myeloma.

This clonotype was counted between two and nine times. V is TRBV19 and J is TRBJ2-1, with 7 bases matching TRBD1. Trimming cost V 5 bases and J 9 bases; bases outside gene matches: 4. This CDR3 comprises 12 residues. The germline CDR1 and CDR2 sequences are LNHDA and SQIVND (reference sequence). In DNA, the CDR3 is TGTGCCAGTAGTCTACAGGGGACTGAGCAGTTCTTC. As protein: CASSLQGTEQFF.

A remark on this clonotype: This may come from a read error, since a much larger clone is one base off. The chain carries TRBV29-1 and TRBJ2-2, with 7 bases fitting TRBD2. The CDR3 runs to 14 residues. Germline CDR1 is SQVTM and CDR2 is ANQGSEA. V trimming: 6 bases; J trimming: 4 bases; junction bases outside the gene matches: 8. CDR3 residues: CSVPTSRITGELFF. The DNA of the CDR3 is TGCAGCGTGCCGACTAGCCGGATCACCGGGGAGCTGTTTTTT.

This clonotype was recorded many times. The chain links TRBV2 to TRBJ2-3; 7 positions match TRBD1. The J segment lost 2 bases and the V segment lost 10 bases, leaving 3 bases of the junction unmatched. Germline V gives CDR1 SNHLY, CDR2 FYNNEI. This CDR3 spans 12 amino acids. In nucleotides, the CDR3 is TGTGCCAACAGGGGAAACACAGATACGCAGTATTTT. The encoded protein is CANRGNTDTQYF.

This clonotype was found many times. This chain links TRBV4-1 with TRBJ2-2; 8 positions agree with TRBD1. CDR1 and CDR2 from the germline V gene are MGHRA and YSYEKL. CDR3 length: 15 amino acids. Unmatched junction bases numbered 5, after V lost 3 bases and J lost 5 bases. Here the CDR3 DNA reads TGCGCCAGCAGCCACCCGGACAGGGTAACCGGGGAGCTGTTTTTT. The encoded protein is CASSHPDRVTGELFF.

This clonotype was seen at least ten times. This sequence joins TRBV4-2 and TRBJ1-2, with 9 bases aligning to TRBD1. V was clipped by 0 bases and J by 6 bases; unmatched bases: 11. The CDR3 has 17 amino acids. Germline V gene data show CDR1 as LGHNA and CDR2 as YNFKEQ. DNA of the CDR3: TGTGCCAGCAGCCAAGACGAAACAGGGGGCCGGTCTAATGGCTACACCTTC. Amino acids: CASSQDETGGRSNGYTF.

This clonotype was seen only once. With a far larger clone one base away, a read error is the likely cause. V is TRBV1 and J is TRBJ2-1. TRBV1 is classified as a pseudogene. CDR3 length equals 13 residues. The DNA for the CDR3 is TGCACCAGCAGCCAAGACTTCTACAATGAGCAGTTCTTC. Translated: CTSSQDFYNEQFF.

This clonotype was detected many times. The rearrangement links TRBV7-6 to TRBJ2-1; TRBD2 matches 10 bases. The CDR3 runs 15 residues. V lost 0 bases and J lost 8; bases outside the gene matches: 4. Germline values: CDR1 SGHVS, CDR2 FNYEAQ. The CDR3 sequence: CASSLALAGEDEQFF. CDR3 coding DNA: TGTGCCAGCAGCTTAGCGCTAGCGGGAGAGGATGAGCAGTTCTTC.

This clonotype has ten or more counts. The CDR3 end shows no conserved phenylalanine or tryptophan, and so a read error is likely. This chain joins TRBV14 and TRBJ2-1; no clear D. The ends were cut back, 0 bases at V and 9 bases at J, with 9 bases in the middle. Germline V gene sequence: CDR1 SGHDN, CDR2 FVKESK. The CDR3 is made up of 13 amino acids. The CDR3 protein is CASSQDFIREQFL. The CDR3 DNA is TGTGCCAGCAGCCAAGATTTCATACGTGAGCAGTTCCTC.

This clonotype was counted a few times. The chain combines TRBV13 with TRBJ2-7; no clear D. This CDR3 has 13 residues. Trimming shortened V by 6 bases and J by 3 bases, and 12 bases separated the two germline ends. Germline lookup yields CDR1 PRHDT and CDR2 FYEKMQ (reference sequence). The CDR3 bases are TGTGCCAGCAGAACCGGACCGAGCTACGAGCAGTACTTC. Its protein is CASRTGPSYEQYF.

In its sample, this clonotype was seen many times. The chain links TRBV4-1 to TRBJ2-7; perhaps TRBD1 as D (7 bases). The ends were cut back, 0 bases at V and 5 bases at J, with 14 bases in the middle. Per germline, CDR1 MGHRA and CDR2 YSYEKL. The CDR3 length is 15 residues. CDR3 loop: CASSQDRSRGDEQYF. For the CDR3, the DNA is TGCGCCAGCAGCCAAGATCGATCCAGGGGGGACGAGCAGTACTTC.

This clonotype was recorded many times. This chain uses TRBV6-5 with TRBJ2-2; no clear D. Trimming cost V 2 bases and J 0 bases, with 13 bases left between them. The CDR3 runs to 17 residues. CDR1 and CDR2 from the germline V gene are MNHEY and SVGAGI. CDR3 sequence (DNA): TGTGCCAGCAGTTACGAGGTTGCTCTCGCGAACACCGGGGAGCTGTTTTTT. It encodes CASSYEVALANTGELFF.

In this sample, this clonotype turned up many times. The chain uses TRBV5-1 and TRBJ2-7, with TRBD1 matching 8 bases. Germline-derived CDR1 and CDR2 are SGHRS and YFSETQ. With 4 bases clipped from V and 6 bases from J, the junction kept 6 bases outside the gene matches. This CDR3 contains 13 residues. The CDR3 DNA reads TGCGCCAGCAGCGTCGACAGGGGCCGCGAGCAGTACTTC. Amino acid sequence: CASSVDRGREQYF.

The sample holds many counts of this clonotype. The rearrangement uses TRBV30 and TRBJ2-7; 10 nucleotides line up with TRBD2. Germline V gene lookup returns CDR1 GTSNPN and CDR2 SVGIG (reference sequence). The V and J ends lost 2 bases and 4 bases, in that order; junction bases with no gene match: 8. The length of the CDR3 is 15 residues. CDR3 in DNA: TGTGCCTGGAGTAAAAGCGGGAGGGCCTCGTACGAGCAGTACTTC. It specifies CAWSKSGRASYEQYF. The entire variable domain, with the rest obtained from reference TRBV30 and TRBJ2-7, is as follows: SQTIHQWPATLVQPVGSPLSLECTVEGTSNPNLYWYRQAAGRGLQLLFYSVGIGQISSEVPQNLSASRPQDRQFILSSKKLLLSDSGFYLCAWSKSGRASYEQYFGPGTRLTVT.

This clonotype was detected ten times or more. The chain carries TRBV7-3 and TRBJ1-5; 9 positions match TRBD1. With V trimmed by 5 bases and J by 3 bases, 8 bases remained unmatched. Germline CDR1 is SGHTA and CDR2 is FQGTGA. The length of the CDR3 is 16 residues. The CDR3 DNA reads as TGTGCCAGCAGCCTCATCCGGGACAGGGACAATCAGCCCCAGCATTTT. Translated: CASSLIRDRDNQPQHF.

This clonotype was seen at least ten times. V gene TRBV5-6 combines with J gene TRBJ2-5; tentatively, D is TRBD1 or TRBD2 (6 bases each). CDR1 and CDR2 (germline): SGHDT, YYEEEE. This CDR3 comprises 15 residues. Trimming shortened V by 3 bases and J by 4 bases, and 16 bases separated the two germline ends. The CDR3 here is CASSWGTPEGETQYF. The DNA of the CDR3 is TGTGCCAGCAGCTGGGGGACACCGGAGGGAGAGACCCAGTACTTC. Full variable domain (missing parts from reference TRBV5-6 and TRBJ2-5): DAGVTQSPTHLIKTRGQQVTLRCSPKSGHDTVSWYQQALGQGPQFIFQYYEEEERQRGNFPDRFSGHQFPNYSSELNVNALLLGDSALYLCASSWGTPEGETQYFGPGTRLLVL.

This clonotype was counted at least ten times. The CDR3 DNA reads as TGTGCCAGCAGTTTTAAAGGTTTCTCGAGCCCGTTCTTC. Amino acid sequence: CASSFKGFSSPFF. J is TRBJ2-1 and V is TRBV12-3 or TRBV12-4; D call uncertain. Trimming stripped 3 bases from V and 15 bases from J, with 18 bases between. The CDR3 has 13 residues.

On this clonotype: It may be a read error: a sequence one base away is much more abundant. V gene TRBV2 combines with J gene TRBJ2-3, with D possibly being TRBD2 (5 bases). The germline V gene encodes CDR1 SNHLY and CDR2 FYNNEI. This CDR3 is built from 15 residues. In DNA form, the CDR3 reads TGTGCCAACAGTGAACAGCGGATAAGCACAGATACGCAGTATTTT. Translation gives CANSEQRISTDTQYF. The full variable domain, completed using reference TRBV2 and TRBJ2-3, is EPEVTQTPSHQVTQMGQEVILRCVPISNHLYFYWYRQILGQKVEFLVSFYNNEISEKSEIFDDQFSVERPDGSNFTLKIRSTKLEDSAMYFCANSEQRISTDTQYFGPGTRLTVL.

This clonotype has ten or more counts. The gene calls are TRBV20-1 and TRBJ2-3; 9 bases map to TRBD1. The CDR3 has 14 amino acids. Unmatched junction bases numbered 7, after V lost 5 bases and J lost 4 bases. Germline CDR1 is DFQATT and CDR2 is SNEGSKA (reference sequence). The CDR3: CSADGDRAPDTQYF. CDR3 bases: TGCAGTGCTGACGGGGACAGGGCCCCAGATACGCAGTATTTT.

This clonotype appeared many times. This chain uses TRBV6-2 or TRBV6-3 with TRBJ2-4, with 7 bases lining up with TRBD1. The CDR3 is 21 amino acids. V dropped 2 bases and J dropped 3; count of bases not matched to a gene: 22. Germline V gene data show CDR1 as MNHEY and CDR2 as SVGEGT. In DNA form, the CDR3 reads TGTGCCAGCAGTTACCAGTGGTTGCGAGACAGGGAAAGCGTGGGCAAAAACATTCAGTACTTC. Encoded protein: CASSYQWLRDRESVGKNIQYF.

Ten or more counts support this clonotype. The chain carries TRBV29-1 and TRBJ2-5; possible D gene TRBD1, 6 bases. From germline, CDR1 is SQVTM and CDR2 ANQGSEA. Deletions cut 3 bases from V and 7 bases from J, with 21 bases between. The length of the CDR3 is 15 residues. The chain's CDR3 is CSVDRQGSQEGTQYF. CDR3 nucleotides: TGCAGCGTTGATCGTCAGGGGTCCCAAGAAGGGACCCAGTACTTC. Full variable domain (outside the CDR3, taken from reference TRBV29-1 and TRBJ2-5): SAVISQKPSRDICQRGTSLTIQCQVDSQVTMMFWYRQQPGQSLTLIATANQGSEATYESGFVIDKFPISRPNLTFSTLTVSNMSPEDSSIYLCSVDRQGSQEGTQYFGPGTRLLVL.

This clonotype was counted ten times or more. The V call is TRBV2, the J call TRBJ2-1; 11 nucleotides line up with TRBD2. V shed 7 bases and J 7 bases; nucleotides not matched to a gene: 3. CDR3 size: 13 residues. Germline V gives CDR1 SNHLY, CDR2 FYNNEI. The CDR3 nucleotides read TGTGCCAGCAAACTAGCGGGAGCAAATGAGCAGTTCTTC. Protein product: CASKLAGANEQFF.

This clonotype has at least ten counts. The V and J genes are TRBV20-1 and TRBJ2-7, with 13 nucleotides matching TRBD2. CDR1 and CDR2 from the germline V gene are DFQATT and SNEGSKA (reference sequence). CDR3 size: 15 residues. V lost 3 bases and J lost 0; bases outside the gene matches: 2. CDR3 in DNA: TGCAGTGCTAGGGGACTAGCGGGGAGCTCCTACGAGCAGTACTTC. This codes for CSARGLAGSSYEQYF.

On this clonotype itself: Given a much more abundant clone one base away, this may be a read error. As the CDR3 is not closed by the conserved phenylalanine or tryptophan, this likely results from a read error. The CDR3 DNA sequence: TGTGCCAGCAGTCCTGTTGGGGGGAATCAGCCCCAGCATTTA. Translated: CASSPVGGNQPQHL. The chain uses TRBV12-3 or TRBV12-4 and TRBJ1-5, with a possible D match to TRBD1 (5 bases). V lost 5 bases and J 4 bases, leaving 12 bases between the germline ends. CDR3 length equals 14 residues.

V usage is TRBV7-6 and J usage is TRBJ2-3, with D unresolved. Germline V gene lookup returns CDR1 SGHVS and CDR2 FNYEAQ. The length of the CDR3 is 13 residues. Trimming removed 0 bases at V and 2 bases at J, with 3 bases between. CDR3 nucleotide sequence: TGTGCCAGCAGCTTAGCCTCCACAGATACGCAGTATTTT. It translates to CASSLASTDTQYF. The full variable domain, completed using reference TRBV7-6 and TRBJ2-3, is GAGVSQSPRYKVTKRGQDVALRCDPISGHVSLYWYRQALGQGPEFLTYFNYEAQQDKSGLPNDRFSAERPEGSISTLTIQRTEQRDSAMYRCASSLASTDTQYFGPGTRLTVL.

This clonotype was counted at least ten times. The chain has TRBV4-1 and TRBJ1-5; D is unclear. The V gene lost 0 bases and the J gene lost 8 bases, with 11 bases spanning the gap. Germline-derived CDR1 and CDR2 are MGHRA and YSYEKL. The CDR3 spans 14 residues. The CDR3 is CASSQEGRTEPQHF. CDR3 nucleotide sequence: TGCGCCAGCAGCCAAGAAGGCCGAACTGAGCCCCAGCATTTT.

This clonotype was seen many times. V usage is TRBV6-5 and J usage is TRBJ2-3, with TRBD1 as a possible D gene (5 bases). Between the trimmed V and J ends, which lost 3 bases and 4 bases, there was a span of 8 bases. Per the germline V gene, CDR1 is MNHEY and CDR2 is SVGAGI. The CDR3 sequence is 13 residues long. CDR3 region: CASSYLGADTQYF. The DNA of the CDR3 is TGTGCCAGCAGTTATCTAGGGGCAGATACGCAGTATTTT.

This clonotype was seen ten or more times. The J gene is TRBJ2-7, the V gene TRBV5-6, with 10 bases fitting TRBD1. The CDR3 consists of 13 residues. The germline gives CDR1 SGHDT, CDR2 YYEEEE. J lost 2 bases, V lost 9 bases, and 5 bases had no gene match. The CDR3 sequence is CATRTGGTYEQYF. CDR3 sequence (DNA): TGTGCCACCCGGACAGGGGGTACCTACGAGCAGTACTTC.